Below, 14 T cell receptor beta chains from the same sample are listed, as sequenced in a study of blood T cell repertoires in COVID-19. Measured with immunoSEQ multiplex PCR; TCRdb has only the in-frame clones, and not every one. The table records about 240,000 clones, roughly 81% of them present only once. The sample taken for sequencing was peripheral blood. Receptors were obtained from a man between 50 and 59 years old with acute or convalescent COVID-19.

The genes are TRBV25-1 and TRBJ2-1, with 9 nucleotides matching TRBD2. Per the germline V gene, CDR1 is MGHDK and CDR2 is SYGVNS. The V gene end was trimmed by 0 bases and the J gene end by 8 bases; junction bases not matched to a gene: 5. This CDR3 is built from 15 residues. The CDR3 DNA reads TGTGCCAGCAGTGAATACGGCGGGGGGGCTGATGAGCAGTTCTTC. Amino acids: CASSEYGGGADEQFF.

The V gene is TRBV5-6, the J gene TRBJ2-1; D possibly corresponds to TRBD2 (7 bases). Trimming stripped 4 bases from V and 1 base from J, with 18 bases between. The CDR3 has 17 amino acids. CDR1 and CDR2 from the germline V gene are SGHDT and YYEEEE. The CDR3 region has the DNA TGTGCCAGCAGCAAAGGGAGGGGACAAGGGTCCTACAATGAGCAGTTCTTC. Translated: CASSKGRGQGSYNEQFF.

This clone has just one count. This sequence joins TRBV11-1 and TRBJ2-5; TRBD2 agrees at 7 bases. Germline lookup yields CDR1 SGHAT and CDR2 FQDESV (reference sequence). CDR3 length equals 15 residues. Trimming cost V 3 bases and J 2 bases; bases outside gene matches: 6. The CDR3 coding sequence is TGTGCCAGCAGCTTTAGGGCGGGGGTACAAGAGACCCAGTACTTC. It specifies CASSFRAGVQETQYF. The variable domain in full, completed from reference TRBV11-1 and TRBJ2-5, reads EAEVAQSPRYKITEKSQAVAFWCDPISGHATLYWYRQILGQGPELLVQFQDESVVDDSQLPKDRFSAERLKGVDSTLKIQPAELGDSAMYLCASSFRAGVQETQYFGPGTRLLVL.

This chain joins TRBV2 and TRBJ1-4, with TRBD1 matching 7 bases. Germline V gene data show CDR1 as SNHLY and CDR2 as FYNNEI. The CDR3 has 14 residues. After removal of 5 bases from V and 8 bases from J, the junction contained 8 bases not matched to a gene. In nucleotides, the CDR3 is TGTGCCAGCAGTCGGACAGGCCGCGAGGAAAAACTGTTTTTT. Translation: CASSRTGREEKLFF.

V and J are TRBV18 and TRBJ1-6, with TRBD1 matching 7 bases. V shed 3 bases, J shed 5 bases, and the junction held 10 bases outside the gene matches. This CDR3 is built from 17 residues. Germline CDR1 and CDR2: KGHSH and LQKENI. In DNA form, the CDR3 reads TGTGCCAGCTCACCTCAAAGGACACAGGGGAATAATTCACCCCTCCACTTT. Translation gives CASSPQRTQGNNSPLHF. The full variable domain, completed using reference TRBV18 and TRBJ1-6, is NAGVMQNPRHLVRRRGQEARLRCSPMKGHSHVYWYRQLPEEGLKFMVYLQKENIIDESGMPKERFSAEFPKEGPSILRIQQVVRGDSAAYFCASSPQRTQGNNSPLHFGNGTRLTVT.

This chain connects TRBV5-1 to TRBJ2-2; 8 bases map to TRBD2. The germline V gene encodes CDR1 SGHRS and CDR2 YFSETQ. The CDR3 has 16 amino acids. V lost 0 bases and J lost 7; bases outside the gene matches: 8. CDR3 amino acids: CASSLVAGGPYGELFF. The DNA of the CDR3 is TGCGCCAGCAGCTTGGTGGCGGGGGGCCCTTACGGGGAGCTGTTTTTT.

The V gene is TRBV6-5, the J gene TRBJ2-7, with D perhaps TRBD1 (5 bases). Germline V lookup: CDR1 MNHEY, CDR2 SVGAGI. V lost 2 bases, J lost 8 bases, and 13 bases lay in between. This CDR3 contains 13 residues. CDR3 amino acids: CASSYSRQGKQYF. CDR3 DNA sequence: TGTGCCAGCAGTTACAGTCGGCAGGGTAAGCAGTACTTC.

The gene calls are TRBV18 and TRBJ1-2; 7 bases agree with TRBD1. The germline V gene has CDR1 KGHSH and CDR2 LQKENI. V shed 6 bases, J shed 2 bases, and the junction held 15 bases outside the gene matches. There are 17 residues in the CDR3. CDR3 nucleotide sequence: TGTGCCAGCTCGGGGTGGATGAGGGGACAGAAGAACTATGGCTACACCTTC. It codes for CASSGWMRGQKNYGYTF.

This clone was observed once. V is TRBV5-1 and J is TRBJ2-7; D might be TRBD1 (6 bases). V was clipped by 4 bases and J by 5 bases, with 13 bases between them. CDR3 length: 13 residues. Looked up from germline, CDR1 is SGHRS and CDR2 is YFSETQ. CDR3 sequence reads: CASSLGPGDEQYF. The CDR3 nucleotides are TGCGCCAGCAGCCTGGGACCAGGGGACGAGCAGTACTTC.

This chain connects TRBV13 to TRBJ1-2; tentative D call: TRBD1 (5 bases). Germline CDR1 reads PRHDT; CDR2 reads FYEKMQ (reference sequence). The CDR3 length is 15 residues. Trimming removed 4 bases at V and 6 bases at J, with 18 bases between. The CDR3 nucleotides are TGTGCCAGCAGCTGGGGGGGAACAGTATTGAATGGCTACACCTTC. Translating gives CASSWGGTVLNGYTF. The full variable domain, rest sourced from reference TRBV13 and TRBJ1-2, is AAGVIQSPRHLIKEKRETATLKCYPIPRHDTVYWYQQGPGQDPQFLISFYEKMQSDKGSIPDRFSAQQFSDYHSELNMSSLELGDSALYFCASSWGGTVLNGYTFGSGTRLTVV.

This clone occurred a few times. The CDR3 loop reads CASSYSRLLEQYF. The CDR3, as DNA: TGTGCCAGCAGTTACTCCCGACTCCTCGAGCAGTACTTC. The chain links TRBV6-5 to TRBJ2-7; no definite D call. Germline V gene lookup returns CDR1 MNHEY and CDR2 SVGAGI. V shed 0 bases and J shed 6 bases, with 9 bases lying between them. This CDR3 comprises 13 residues.

This chain joins TRBV6-6 and TRBJ1-1, with 7 nucleotides matching TRBD1. Trimming cost V 10 bases and J 13 bases; bases outside gene matches: 6. Germline-derived CDR1 and CDR2 are MNHNY and SVGAGI (reference sequence). The CDR3 has 9 residues. CDR3: CATGTVGFF. The CDR3 DNA reads as TGTGCCACCGGGACAGTGGGTTTCTTT.

The chain has TRBV24-1 and TRBJ2-7; 7 nucleotides line up with TRBD1. The CDR3 covers 15 residues. Germline loops: CDR1 KGHDR, CDR2 SFDVKD. V lost 4 bases and J lost 5; bases outside the gene matches: 10. CDR3 protein: CATSDRLGDRDEQYF. CDR3 DNA sequence: TGTGCCACCAGTGACCGCTTGGGTGACAGGGACGAGCAGTACTTC.

The chain joins TRBV27 to TRBJ1-1; perhaps TRBD1 as D (6 bases). Germline CDR1 MNHEY, CDR2 SMNVEV (reference sequence). The CDR3 spans 17 residues. Between the trimmed V and J ends, which lost 6 bases and 1 base, there was a span of 21 bases. The CDR3 DNA sequence: TGTGCCAGCAGCACTCAAGGGGGGAGGGGTGGGAACACTGAAGCTTTCTTT. Translating it yields CASSTQGGRGGNTEAFF.